One TCR beta chain is described in this entry. What it binds is not known. This sample was included in a study of shared clonotypes between healthy human individuals. Study-wide results and limits: Enrolling few donors narrowed the genetic and exposure-history diversity that was represented. For sorted subsets, rarefaction showed incomplete sequencing despite large depth.

The CDR3 loop spans 12 amino acids. Deletions cut 7 bases from V and 4 bases from J, with 11 bases between. Germline-derived CDR1 and CDR2 are SQVTM and ANQGSEA. Sequencing was at deep level. Every subset had its genomic DNA shared out evenly among several immunoSEQ plates. Profiling relied on immunoSEQ multiplex PCR, and the TCRdb table lists in-frame clones only, not all of them. The sample records 640,000 or so clones, around 72% being singletons. The specimen sequenced was memory CD4+ T cells sorted from blood. Stated subset: CD45RA-negative fraction. The V and J genes are TRBV29-1 and TRBJ1-3; D gene unclear. This TCR was sampled from a woman in her twenties or thirties in good health. CDR3 protein: CSAADGGNTIYF. CDR3 nucleotide sequence: TGCAGCGCCGCGGACGGAGGAAACACCATATATTTT.